This T cell receptor (beta chain) originates from a study of cytomegalovirus exposure and HLA in healthy donors (dated by TCRdb to the late 2010s). For the wider study: A later analysis indicated that the 110 or so validation repertoires were generated on the platform also employed for the 650 to 850 repertoires of the first cohort. The study aimed to test whether signatures of past pathogen exposure could be identified by cataloging public T cell receptors. To predict cytomegalovirus infection status, the study brought together high-throughput TCR immunosequencing, statistical association of individual TCRs with disease status, and machine learning. A separate validation cohort of roughly 130 different subjects was used in addition to the 666-subject first cohort.

Findings and caveats that apply to the study as a whole: All 130 or so repertoires were used to score co-occurrence in the validation cohort in a later analysis, because that analysis had no HLA typing for the cohort. The authors suggested that the approach could potentially be generalized to other disease states and immunological phenotypes. Of the cluster scores, about 94% were above 0 in a later analysis, which found that TCRs clustered in the first cohort also tended to co-occur in the approximately 130 validation repertoires. The classifier was reported to diagnose cytomegalovirus status with high specificity and sensitivity in both the original and validation cohorts. The study listed over 150 TCR beta chains as associated with cytomegalovirus. While some public TCRs were present in many individuals, most TCR sequences turned up only very rarely across donors. A few of the identified cytomegalovirus-associated TCR beta chains were confirmed in vitro to be specific for cytomegalovirus antigens.

Taken from cysteine to phenylalanine, the CDR3 has 12 residues. The CDR3 DNA has 36 bases and is translated from base 1. Via the germline V gene, CDR1 is SNHLY and CDR2 FYNNEI. Clipping removes 8 bases from V and 9 bases from J, with 7 as the unmatched junction base count. The donors were included in the validation cohort of approximately 130 subjects, a group kept apart from the approximately 650-subject first cohort. About this clone: The clone's antigen remains unknown. One base away there is no much larger clone; base qualities are not given.

Library creation used the immunoSEQ multiplex PCR assay. Per the source publication's procedure: To diagnose cytomegalovirus status from the catalog of TCR beta chain sequences, a statistical classification framework was built. TCRdb took over this immuneACCESS table, retaining in-frame rearrangements with V and J assigned. Such tables are incomplete; in checked studies, under half of the missing clones stem from an unresolved V gene, and the remainder is unexplained. Clone size and the V and J calls come from that table; the DNA yielded D and trimming. The sample table records about 180,000 clones; 75% to 90% of these occur just once. The biggest ten clones account for roughly 15% of the sample.

Rearrangement joined TRBV2 to TRBJ2-1, with 7 junctional bases fitting TRBD2. The origin of this receptor is a man in his late teens or twenties in good health and CMV-seropositive. Sample: PBMCs. The CDR3 here reads CASRTGGSEQFF. The bases read TGTGCCAGCCGGACTGGCGGGAGTGAGCAGTTCTTC. Full variable domain (CDR3 extended with the reference TRBV2 and TRBJ2-1 proteins): EPEVTQTPSHQVTQMGQEVILRCVPISNHLYFYWYRQILGQKVEFLVSFYNNEISEKSEIFDDQFSVERPDGSNFTLKIRSTKLEDSAMYFCASRTGGSEQFFGPGTRLTVL.